This passage covers 9 T cell receptor beta chains from one sample sequenced in a study of cytomegalovirus exposure and HLA in healthy donors. 13 Jbeta primers and 60 Vbeta primers were used for the PCR. The method was immunoSEQ multiplex PCR; TCRdb's version includes in-frame clones alone and lacks a portion of them. This sample has 170,000 or so clones, with under 90% found just once. Sequenced: PBMCs. These receptor sequences come from a young man in good health and CMV-seropositive.

This chain connects TRBV9 to TRBJ1-1; 7 positions match TRBD1. Looked up from germline, CDR1 is SGDLS and CDR2 is YYNGEE. The CDR3 has 12 amino acids. The V gene end was trimmed by 0 bases and the J gene end by 8 bases; junction bases not matched to a gene: 1. CDR3 sequence (DNA): TGTGCCAGCAGCGTAGCGACAGGGGAAGCTTTCTTT. Its protein is CASSVATGEAFF.

This clone was observed once. The V call is TRBV19, the J call TRBJ1-1; maybe TRBD1 (5 bases). Germline V lookup: CDR1 LNHDA, CDR2 SQIVND (reference sequence). V lost 3 bases to trimming and J lost 4 bases, with 9 bases between them. The CDR3 spans 13 residues. CDR3 sequence: CASSMGGGTEAFF. Here the CDR3 DNA reads TGTGCCAGTAGTATGGGGGGGGGCACTGAAGCTTTCTTT.

The chain is built from TRBV5-4 and TRBJ1-6; D call uncertain. The CDR3 contains 16 residues. CDR1 is SGHNT, CDR2 YYREEE, per germline (reference sequence). Trimming took off 0 bases at V and 0 bases at J, with 7 bases between the two ends. The CDR3 sequence is CASSLAHSSYNSPLHF. The CDR3 bases are TGTGCCAGCAGCTTGGCCCATAGCTCCTATAATTCACCCCTCCACTTT.

The chain carries TRBV27 and TRBJ1-2; perhaps TRBD1 as D (6 bases). Germline-derived CDR1 and CDR2 are MNHEY and SMNVEV (reference sequence). Trimming cost V 8 bases and J 4 bases, with 20 bases left between them. The CDR3 is 15 residues long. Here the CDR3 DNA reads TGTGCCAGCGGGTTCCGAGACAGGCCAACCTATGGCTACACCTTC. This sequence encodes CASGFRDRPTYGYTF.

The chain is built from TRBV4-1 and TRBJ1-5; possible D gene TRBD1, 5 bases. The CDR3 runs to 13 residues. Per germline, CDR1 MGHRA and CDR2 YSYEKL. V lost 5 bases, J lost 3 bases, and 8 bases lay in between. The CDR3 protein is CASSRGDNQPQHF. The DNA for the CDR3 is TGCGCCAGCAGCAGGGGTGACAATCAGCCCCAGCATTTT.

The gene calls are TRBV7-6 and TRBJ2-7, with TRBD2 matching over 9 bases. V was pared by 5 bases and J by 3 bases, with 8 bases of the junction left unmatched. The CDR3 length is 15 residues. Germline V gives CDR1 SGHVS, CDR2 FNYEAQ. This chain's CDR3 is CASSPASGVGYEQYF. The CDR3 nucleotides read TGTGCCAGCAGCCCAGCTAGCGGGGTGGGCTACGAGCAGTACTTC.

The V and J genes are TRBV29-1 and TRBJ2-1, with a possible D match to TRBD2 (5 bases). Per the germline V gene, CDR1 is SQVTM and CDR2 is ANQGSEA. Trimming removed 7 bases at V and 2 bases at J, with 12 bases between. CDR3 length: 13 residues. The CDR3 nucleotides are TGCAGCGGTGGGGAGAACCCCTACAATGAGCAGTTCTTC. Encoded protein: CSGGENPYNEQFF.

CDR3 sequence: CASSRTSSSYEQYF. DNA for the CDR3: TGTGCCAGCAGCAGGACTAGCTCCTCCTACGAGCAGTACTTC. The chain uses TRBV7-2 and TRBJ2-7; TRBD2 matches 8 bases. CDR1 and CDR2 from the germline V gene are SGHTA and FQGNSA. J lost 0 bases, V lost 5 bases, and 3 bases had no gene match. This CDR3 contains 14 residues. The variable domain in full, completed from reference TRBV7-2 and TRBJ2-7, reads GAGVSQSPSNKVTEKGKDVELRCDPISGHTALYWYRQSLGQGLEFLIYFQGNSAPDKSGLPSDRFSAERTGGSVSTLTIQRTQQEDSAVYLCASSRTSSSYEQYFGPGTRLTVT.

This clone was seen a handful of times. CDR3 region: CSVEDLGTGSYGYTF. The CDR3 DNA is TGCAGCGTTGAAGATCTTGGGACAGGGAGCTATGGCTACACCTTC. The chain recombines TRBV29-1 with TRBJ1-2; 9 bases line up with TRBD1. The junction had 6 bases not matched to a gene; V was cut back by 0 bases and J by 4 bases. CDR3 length: 15 residues. Germline V CDR1 and CDR2: SQVTM, ANQGSEA. The full variable domain, its missing parts supplied by reference TRBV29-1 and TRBJ1-2, is SAVISQKPSRDICQRGTSLTIQCQVDSQVTMMFWYRQQPGQSLTLIATANQGSEATYESGFVIDKFPISRPNLTFSTLTVSNMSPEDSSIYLCSVEDLGTGSYGYTFGSGTRLTVV.